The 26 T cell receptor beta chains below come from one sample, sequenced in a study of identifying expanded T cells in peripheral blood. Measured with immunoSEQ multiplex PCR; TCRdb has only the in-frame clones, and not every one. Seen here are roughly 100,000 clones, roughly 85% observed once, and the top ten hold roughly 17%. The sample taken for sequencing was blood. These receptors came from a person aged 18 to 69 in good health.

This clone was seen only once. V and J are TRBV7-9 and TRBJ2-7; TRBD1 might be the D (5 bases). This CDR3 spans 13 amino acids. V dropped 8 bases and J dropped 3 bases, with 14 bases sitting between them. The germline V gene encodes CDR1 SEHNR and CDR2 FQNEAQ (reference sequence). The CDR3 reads CASGTTAFYEQYF. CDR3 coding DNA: TGTGCCAGCGGAACGACAGCCTTCTACGAGCAGTACTTC.

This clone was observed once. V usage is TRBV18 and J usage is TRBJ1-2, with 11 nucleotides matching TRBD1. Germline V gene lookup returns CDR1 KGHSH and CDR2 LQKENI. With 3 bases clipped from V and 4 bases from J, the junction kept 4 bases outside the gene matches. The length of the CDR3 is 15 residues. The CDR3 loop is CASSPGQGAFYGYTF. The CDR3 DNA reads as TGTGCCAGCTCACCTGGACAGGGGGCTTTCTATGGCTACACCTTC. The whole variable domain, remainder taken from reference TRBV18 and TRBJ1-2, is NAGVMQNPRHLVRRRGQEARLRCSPMKGHSHVYWYRQLPEEGLKFMVYLQKENIIDESGMPKERFSAEFPKEGPSILRIQQVVRGDSAAYFCASSPGQGAFYGYTFGSGTRLTVV.

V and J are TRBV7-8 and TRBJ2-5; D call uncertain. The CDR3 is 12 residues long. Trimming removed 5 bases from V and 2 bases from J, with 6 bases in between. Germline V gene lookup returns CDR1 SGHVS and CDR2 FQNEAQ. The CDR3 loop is CASSPYQETQYF. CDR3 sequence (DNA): TGTGCCAGCAGCCCTTATCAAGAGACCCAGTACTTC. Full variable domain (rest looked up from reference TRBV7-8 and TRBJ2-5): GAGVSQSPRYKVAKRGQDVALRCDPISGHVSLFWYQQALGQGPEFLTYFQNEAQLDKSGLPSDRFFAERPEGSVSTLKIQRTQQEDSAVYLCASSPYQETQYFGPGTRLLVL.

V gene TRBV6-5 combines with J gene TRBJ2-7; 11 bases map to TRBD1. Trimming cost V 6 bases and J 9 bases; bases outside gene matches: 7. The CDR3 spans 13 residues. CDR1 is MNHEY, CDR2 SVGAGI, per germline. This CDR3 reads CASSPGQGVWQYF. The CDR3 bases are TGTGCCAGCAGCCCGGGACAGGGGGTATGGCAGTACTTC.

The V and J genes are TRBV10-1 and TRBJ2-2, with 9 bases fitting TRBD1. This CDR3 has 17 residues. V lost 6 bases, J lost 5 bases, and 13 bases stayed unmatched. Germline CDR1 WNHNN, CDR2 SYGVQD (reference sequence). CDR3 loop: CASRAEQGARETGELFF. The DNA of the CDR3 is TGCGCCAGCAGGGCAGAACAGGGGGCGAGGGAGACCGGGGAGCTGTTTTTT.

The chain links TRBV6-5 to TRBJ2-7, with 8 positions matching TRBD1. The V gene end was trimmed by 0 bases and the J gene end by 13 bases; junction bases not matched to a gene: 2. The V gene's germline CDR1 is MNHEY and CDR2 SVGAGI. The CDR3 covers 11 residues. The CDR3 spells CASSYSQGAYF. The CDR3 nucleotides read TGTGCCAGCAGTTACTCCCAGGGGGCATACTTC.

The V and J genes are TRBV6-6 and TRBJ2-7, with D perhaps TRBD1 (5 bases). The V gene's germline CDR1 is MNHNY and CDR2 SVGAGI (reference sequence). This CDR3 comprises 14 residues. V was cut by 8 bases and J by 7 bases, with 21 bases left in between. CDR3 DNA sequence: TGTGCCAGCGTCGGTAGGGGATACGGGCGGGAGCAGTACTTC. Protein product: CASVGRGYGREQYF.

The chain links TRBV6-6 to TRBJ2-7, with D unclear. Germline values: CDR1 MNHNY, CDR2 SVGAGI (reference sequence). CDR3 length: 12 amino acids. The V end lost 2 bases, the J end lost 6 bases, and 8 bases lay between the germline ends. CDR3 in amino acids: CASSYPPSEQYF. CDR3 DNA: TGTGCCAGCAGTTACCCCCCCTCCGAGCAGTACTTC.

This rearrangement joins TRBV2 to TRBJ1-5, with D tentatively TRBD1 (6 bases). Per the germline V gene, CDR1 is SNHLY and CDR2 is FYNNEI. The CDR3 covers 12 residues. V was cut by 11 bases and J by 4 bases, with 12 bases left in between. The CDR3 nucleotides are TGTGCCCCCATAGGGGGGAATCAGCCCCAGCATTTT. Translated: CAPIGGNQPQHF.

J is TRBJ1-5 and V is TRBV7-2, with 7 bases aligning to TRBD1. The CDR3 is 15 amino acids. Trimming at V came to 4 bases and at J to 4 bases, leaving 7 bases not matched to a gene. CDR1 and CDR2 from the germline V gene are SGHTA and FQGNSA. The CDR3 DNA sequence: TGTGCCAGCAGCTATCGGACAGGAGAAAATCAGCCCCAGCATTTT. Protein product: CASSYRTGENQPQHF.

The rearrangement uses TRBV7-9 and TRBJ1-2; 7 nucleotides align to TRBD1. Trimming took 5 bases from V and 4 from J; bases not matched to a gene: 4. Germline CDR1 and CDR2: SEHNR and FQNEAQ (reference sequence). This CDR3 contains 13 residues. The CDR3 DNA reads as TGTGCCAGCAGCGCTGGACAGGTCTATGGCTACACCTTC. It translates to CASSAGQVYGYTF.

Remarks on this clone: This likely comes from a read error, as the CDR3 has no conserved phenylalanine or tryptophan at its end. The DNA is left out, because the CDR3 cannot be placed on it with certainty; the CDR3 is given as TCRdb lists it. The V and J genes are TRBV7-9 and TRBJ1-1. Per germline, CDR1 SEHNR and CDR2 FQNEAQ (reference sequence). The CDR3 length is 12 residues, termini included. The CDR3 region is CASSLDGSTPRG.

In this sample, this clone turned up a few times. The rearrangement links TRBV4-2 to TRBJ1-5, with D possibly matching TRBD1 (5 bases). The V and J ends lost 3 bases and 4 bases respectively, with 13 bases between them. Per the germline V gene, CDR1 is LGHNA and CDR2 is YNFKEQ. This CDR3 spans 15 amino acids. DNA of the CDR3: TGTGCCAGCAGCCAGGAAGACAGTGTTAATCAGCCCCAGCATTTT. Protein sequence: CASSQEDSVNQPQHF.

CDR3 DNA sequence: TGTGCCAGCAGCTTAATGGCAGCGGGGGCACTCACCGGGGAGCTGTTTTTT. It specifies CASSLMAAGALTGELFF. This rearrangement joins TRBV5-4 to TRBJ2-2, with 8 bases lining up with TRBD2. V shed 2 bases and J 4 bases; nucleotides not matched to a gene: 10. The CDR3 length is 17 residues. Germline V gene data show CDR1 as SGHNT and CDR2 as YYREEE (reference sequence).

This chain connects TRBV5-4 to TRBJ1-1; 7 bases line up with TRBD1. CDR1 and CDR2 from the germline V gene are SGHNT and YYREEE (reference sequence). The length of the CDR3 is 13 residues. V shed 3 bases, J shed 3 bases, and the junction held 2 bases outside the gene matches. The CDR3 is CASSSTGHTEAFF. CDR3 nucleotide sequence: TGTGCCAGCAGCTCGACAGGGCACACTGAAGCTTTCTTT.

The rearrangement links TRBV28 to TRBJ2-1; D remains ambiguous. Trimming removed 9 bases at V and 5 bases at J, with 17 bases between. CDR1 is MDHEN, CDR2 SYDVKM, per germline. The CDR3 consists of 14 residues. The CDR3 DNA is TGTGCCAGTATCGACACGAACGTGGACAATGAGCAGTTCTTC. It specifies CASIDTNVDNEQFF. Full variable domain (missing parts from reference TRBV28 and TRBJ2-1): DVKVTQSSRYLVKRTGEKVFLECVQDMDHENMFWYRQDPGLGLRLIYFSYDVKMKEKGDIPEGYSVSREKKERFSLILESASTNQTSMYLCASIDTNVDNEQFFGPGTRLTVL.

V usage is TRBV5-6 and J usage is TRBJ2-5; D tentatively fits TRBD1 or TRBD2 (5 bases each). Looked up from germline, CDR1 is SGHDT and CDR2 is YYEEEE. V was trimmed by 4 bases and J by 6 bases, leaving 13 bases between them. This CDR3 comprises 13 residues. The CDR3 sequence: CASSRDPPQTQYF. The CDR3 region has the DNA TGTGCCAGCAGCCGGGACCCACCCCAGACCCAGTACTTC. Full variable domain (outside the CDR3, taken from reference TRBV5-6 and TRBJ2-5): DAGVTQSPTHLIKTRGQQVTLRCSPKSGHDTVSWYQQALGQGPQFIFQYYEEEERQRGNFPDRFSGHQFPNYSSELNVNALLLGDSALYLCASSRDPPQTQYFGPGTRLLVL.

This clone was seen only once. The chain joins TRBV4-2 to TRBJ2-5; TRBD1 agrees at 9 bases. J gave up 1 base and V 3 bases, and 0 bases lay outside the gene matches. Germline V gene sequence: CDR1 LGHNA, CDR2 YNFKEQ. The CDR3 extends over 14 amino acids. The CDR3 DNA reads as TGTGCCAGCAGCCAGACAGGGGGCCAAGAGACCCAGTACTTC. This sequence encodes CASSQTGGQETQYF.

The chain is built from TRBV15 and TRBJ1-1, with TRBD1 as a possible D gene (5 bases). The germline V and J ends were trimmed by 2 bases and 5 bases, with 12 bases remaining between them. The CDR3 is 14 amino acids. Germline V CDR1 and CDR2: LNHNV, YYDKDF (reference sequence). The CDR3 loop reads CATSRQGLETEAFF. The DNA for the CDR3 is TGTGCCACCAGCAGACAGGGTCTGGAGACTGAAGCTTTCTTT.

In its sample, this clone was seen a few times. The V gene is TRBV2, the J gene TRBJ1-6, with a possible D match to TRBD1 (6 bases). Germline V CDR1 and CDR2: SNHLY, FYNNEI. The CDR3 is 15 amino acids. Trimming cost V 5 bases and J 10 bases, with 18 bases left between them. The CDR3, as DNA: TGTGCCAGCAGTACGCAAGGGGGGCGCGGGTCACCCCTCCACTTT. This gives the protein CASSTQGGRGSPLHF.

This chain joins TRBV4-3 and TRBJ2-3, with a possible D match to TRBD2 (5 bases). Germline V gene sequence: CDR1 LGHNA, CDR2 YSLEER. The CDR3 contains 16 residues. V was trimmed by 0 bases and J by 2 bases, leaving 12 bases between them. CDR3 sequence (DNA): TGCGCCAGCAGCCAAGATTCGACGGGGTACACAGATACGCAGTATTTT. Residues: CASSQDSTGYTDTQYF.

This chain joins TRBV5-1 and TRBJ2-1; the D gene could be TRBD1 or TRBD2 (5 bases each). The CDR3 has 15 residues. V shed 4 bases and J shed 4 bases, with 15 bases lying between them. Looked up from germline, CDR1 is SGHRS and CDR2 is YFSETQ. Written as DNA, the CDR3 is TGCGCCAGCAGCCTACCTCGGGACGGGTACAATGAGCAGTTCTTC. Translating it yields CASSLPRDGYNEQFF.

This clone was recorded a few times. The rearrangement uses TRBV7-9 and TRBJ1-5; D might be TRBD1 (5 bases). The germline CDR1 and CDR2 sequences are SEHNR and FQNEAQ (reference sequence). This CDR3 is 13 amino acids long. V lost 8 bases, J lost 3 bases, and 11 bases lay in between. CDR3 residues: CASGQGTNQPQHF. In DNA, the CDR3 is TGTGCCAGCGGCCAAGGGACCAATCAGCCCCAGCATTTT.

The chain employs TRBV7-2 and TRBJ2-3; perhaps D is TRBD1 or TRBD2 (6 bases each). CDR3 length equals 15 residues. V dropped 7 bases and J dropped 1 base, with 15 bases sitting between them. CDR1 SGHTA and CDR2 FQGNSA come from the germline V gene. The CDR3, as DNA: TGTGCCAGCACCCGAGGGGGGCTGGGCACAGATACGCAGTATTTT. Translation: CASTRGGLGTDTQYF.

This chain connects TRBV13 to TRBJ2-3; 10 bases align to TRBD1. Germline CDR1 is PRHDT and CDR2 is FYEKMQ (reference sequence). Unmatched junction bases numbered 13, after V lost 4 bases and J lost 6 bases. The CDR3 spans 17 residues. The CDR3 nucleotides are TGTGCCAGCAGCTCCCCCGAGGACAGGGGGATCGCGGATACGCAGTATTTT. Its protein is CASSSPEDRGIADTQYF.

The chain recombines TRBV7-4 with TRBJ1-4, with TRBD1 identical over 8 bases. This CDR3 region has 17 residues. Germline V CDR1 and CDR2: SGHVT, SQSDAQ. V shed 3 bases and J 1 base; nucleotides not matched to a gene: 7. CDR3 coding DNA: TGTGCCAGCAGCTTCTTCTTGGGACAGGTAACTAATGAAAAACTGTTTTTT. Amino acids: CASSFFLGQVTNEKLFF.